The following is a T cell receptor beta chain sequence with its context. Germline V gene data show CDR1 as SGHNT and CDR2 as YYREEE (reference sequence). With 0 bases removed from V and 7 bases from J, the gap between germline ends came to 13 bases. The CDR3 length is 15 residues. Enrolled during active infection, Seattle patients were then followed longitudinally. The repertoire was sequenced with immunoSEQ multiplex PCR; TCRdb's copy has only in-frame clones and lacks some. The table lists roughly 130,000 clones, roughly 90% of them singletons. This sample was taken from a study of blood T cell repertoires in COVID-19.

This chain joins TRBV5-4 and TRBJ2-2, with D possibly matching TRBD1 (7 bases). Sequenced material: peripheral blood. This receptor was identified in a man in his 60s with COVID-19, enrolled during active disease. For the CDR3, the DNA is TGTGCCAGCAGCTTGGTGACAGGGAGGATCGGGGAGCTGTTTTTT. Translated, it gives CASSLVTGRIGELFF.